This TCR beta chain was sequenced for a study of T cell responses to AZD1222 COVID-19 vaccine (dated by TCRdb to the early 2020s). Turning to the overall study: AZD1222 recipients with second doses at about 4 weeks or about 12 weeks were pooled, because spike-specific TCR depth and breadth did not differ between schedules. A total of about 230 trial participants underwent TCR sequencing, of whom approximately 210 received two doses of AZD1222 and 26 received two doses of the MenACWY control vaccine. Trial participants were enrolled into age subgroups of 18-55, 56-69 and 70-plus years, which contained around 140, 26 and 57 TCR-sequenced participants, respectively.

This sample's time point label indicates: baseline before first vaccination. Vaccinee samples were obtained from the UK trials COV001 and COV002, which included a single-blind randomized controlled phase 2/3 trial of AZD1222 (ChAdOx1 nCoV-19) in healthy adults. For TCRbeta chain sequencing, PBMC samples were collected from trial participants at day 0 and at day 28 after the second dose. As for this clone: Its binding antigen is unknown. Given a much more abundant clone one base away, this may be a read error. Other DNA sequences in this specimen translate into the identical CDR3.

The CDR3 regions of human TCRbeta chains were analyzed by immunosequencing. In the source study's methods: TCRs in the repertoires were matched against a reference library of SARS-CoV-2-specific TCRs that had been generated with the MIRA antigen-specificity platform. Breadth was defined as the fraction of unique TCRs that were SARS-CoV-2-associated, and depth was defined as the fraction of total T cells that were SARS-CoV-2-associated. Each spike-specific TCR was assigned to its reactive spike region and to a CD4 or CD8 class using the MIRA data. Log10-transformed breadth and depth values were compared by one-way ANOVA with Sidak's multiple comparisons tests. TCRdb obtained this table from immuneACCESS and retained in-frame rearrangements with V and J assigned. These tables miss some clones; where compared with another copy, unresolved V genes account for less than half of the shortfall, and the remainder is unexplained. V, J and clone size are taken as reported in that table, and D and trimming were inferred from the DNA itself. Counted in this sample were approximately 74,000 clones; about 82% of them appeared once. The top ten constitute approximately 2.9% of the sample.

The paper's findings and limits, for the study overall: Participants were mostly white British and included more females than males, and it was suggested by the authors that clonal diversity may have been underestimated. The vaccine-associated CD4 TCRs covered the entire spike protein, and the dominant responses fell in regions 160-218 and 743-854. A significant rise in spike-specific TCR breadth and depth was observed after two AZD1222 doses relative to day 0 and relative to MenACWY recipients. Because no samples from the day 14 peak response were available, repertoires could be characterized only after the peak T cell response. The 56-69-year group was small, and its depth increase did not reach significance, likely because of low power. Reportedly, almost half of the unique spike-specific TCRs recognized epitopes lying outside the regions that are mutated in the B.1.351 and B.1.1.7 variants. Conclusions about previously exposed vaccinees are limited because only 6 or 7 AZD1222 recipients were SARS-CoV-2 seropositive at baseline.

Between the V and J ends, shortened by 0 bases and 4 bases respectively, the junction contains 4 bases. The CDR3 sequence holds 11 residues, the cysteine and phenylalanine included. CDR3 DNA is the only sequence kept; it has 33 bases, read in frame from the first base. CDR1 is given as DFQATT and CDR2 as SNEGSKA, both from the germline V gene (reference sequence). The rearranged segments are TRBV20-1 and TRBJ2-7, with no confident D gene call. The receptor was isolated from an adult in good health. This specimen was peripheral blood, taken on day 0 of AZD1222 vaccination. CDR3 region: CSAREVYEQYF. The DNA sequence is TGCAGTGCTAGAGAGGTATACGAGCAGTACTTC.